Included here is one T cell receptor (beta chain) sequence, with context. Antigen unknown. This sample stems from a study of cytomegalovirus exposure and HLA in healthy donors. General study points: In a later analysis, most CMV-associated TCR beta chains appeared HLA-restricted.

A multiplex PCR was run with 60 Vbeta primers and 13 Jbeta primers. Sequencing was performed with immunoSEQ multiplex PCR; in TCRdb, only in-frame clones are kept and a portion is missing. The sample carries some 180,000 clones, around 84% recorded once. Trimming pared 4 bases from V and 2 bases from J, leaving 12 bases between. CDR3 length: 14 amino acids. Germline assignment: CDR1 SGHRS and CDR2 YFSETQ. This clonotype was sampled from a woman aged 18-29 years in good health and CMV-seronegative. Sequencing was carried out using PBMCs. V gene TRBV5-1 combines with J gene TRBJ1-1; unclear D gene. This CDR3 is CASSNPSGNTEAFF. In nucleotides, the CDR3 is TGCGCCAGCAGCAACCCCTCGGGTAACACTGAAGCTTTCTTT.